This T cell receptor (beta chain) was captured in a study of radiotherapy plus CTLA-4 blockade in lung cancer. Across the whole study: Objective responses emerged in about 20% of patients, and around 30% attained disease control. Broader study findings: Per reports, early blood T cell clone dynamics, plus interferon-beta, forecast response most strongly.

Those with chemo-refractory metastatic non-small-cell lung cancer were treated with focal radiation combined with CTLA-4 blockade using ipilimumab. TCRdb's copy holds only in-frame clones and misses some; the assay was immunoSEQ multiplex PCR. The table includes over 70,000 clones, about 86% detected once. This CDR3 region has 12 residues. As to this clone: The antigen is not known.

The sequence was collected from a human donor with non-small cell lung cancer who had a partial response to radiotherapy plus ipilimumab. Sequencing was performed on peripheral blood, taken from a patient treated with radiotherapy plus ipilimumab. The genes are TRBV21-1 and TRBJ1-2; the tabulated D call, TRBD1, remains unverified against the DNA. TRBV21-1 is a known pseudogene. The CDR3 is CASSITGEGYTF. CDR3 DNA sequence: TGTGCCAGCAGCATAACAGGGGAAGGCTACACCTTC.